A single sample gave rise to the 7 T cell receptor beta chains below, sequenced in a study of CD8+CD57+ T cells in acquired aplastic anemia. Profiling that covered TCR beta VDJ and CDR3 relied on genomic DNA as its template. TCRdb processed the reads anew with MiXCR; each CDR3 protein has one entry. The data hold roughly 250,000 distinct CDR3 sequences, with 65% to 90% observed a single time. Only patients with CD8+CD57+ cell expansion on flow cytometry were chosen for sequencing. Material: sorted CD4+, CD8+, or CD8+CD57+ T cells (not recorded which) from PBMCs. These receptors were taken from a human donor with aplastic anemia.

A remark on this clonotype: Without the conserved terminal phenylalanine or tryptophan, this CDR3 likely stems from a read error. No DNA is shown, since the ends of the CDR3 on it are uncertain; the CDR3 is the one TCRdb lists. This chain uses TRBV7-3 with TRBJ2-7. The CDR3 is 12 residues long, counting both termini. From germline, CDR1 is SGHTA and CDR2 FQGTGA. The CDR3 here is CASSRVANADDD.

In this sample, this clonotype turned up once. This sequence joins TRBV7-6 and TRBJ1-1, with D tentatively TRBD1 (6 bases). Germline V gene data show CDR1 as SGHVS and CDR2 as FNYEAQ. With 5 bases removed from V and 8 bases from J, the gap between germline ends came to 12 bases. The CDR3 spans 12 residues. CDR3 region: CASSAGDAEAFF. CDR3 nucleotides: TGTGCCAGCAGCGCAGGGGACGCCGAAGCTTTCTTT.

The V and J genes are TRBV9 and TRBJ1-2; D is ambiguous. Trimming left V 0 bases short and J 9 bases short, with 21 bases between. Germline V lookup: CDR1 SGDLS, CDR2 YYNGEE. The CDR3 has 16 residues. The CDR3, as DNA: TGTGCCAGCAGCGTAGGGGCCGCGCGAAATCAGCCCCGCTACACCTTC. Encoded protein: CASSVGAARNQPRYTF.

V usage is TRBV7-9 and J usage is TRBJ1-1; 9 bases match TRBD1. The CDR3 length is 15 residues. Germline-derived CDR1 and CDR2 are SEHNR and FQNEAQ (reference sequence). The V segment lost 2 bases and the J segment 7 bases; nucleotides outside the gene matches: 8. CDR3 nucleotide sequence: TGTGCCAGCAGCTTACCCGGGACAGGGTTAATTGAAGCTTTCTTT. It yields the protein CASSLPGTGLIEAFF.

As for this clonotype: One end of the junction varies from germline; a read error may be responsible. V gene TRBV10-3 combines with J gene TRBJ2-5; TRBD1 is a possible D gene (6 bases). Germline assignment: CDR1 ENHRY and CDR2 SYGVKD. The CDR3 loop spans 14 amino acids. CDR3 DNA: TGTGCCACCAGTGGGGGCTCCAGCCAAGAGGCCCAGTACTTC. Translation: CATSGGSSQEAQYF.

The gene calls are TRBV2 and TRBJ2-5; D unclear. This CDR3 region has 14 residues. Deletions cut 3 bases from V and 13 bases from J, with 21 bases between. Germline V gene lookup returns CDR1 SNHLY and CDR2 FYNNEI. CDR3 sequence reads: CASSDGWSHETLYF. CDR3 DNA: TGTGCCAGCAGTGATGGCTGGAGCCATGAGACGCTGTACTTC.

In regard to this clonotype: An end of the junction does not agree with germline; a read error may underlie this. The rearrangement links TRBV15 to TRBJ2-7; 10 positions match TRBD1. CDR1 is LNHNV and CDR2 is YYDKDF in the germline V gene (reference sequence). CDR3 length: 14 residues. The CDR3 loop reads CASSLGTGVFPQYF. Here the CDR3 DNA reads TGTGCCAGCAGCTTAGGGACAGGGGTTTTTCCGCAGTACTTC.